What follows are 6 T cell receptor beta chains derived from one specimen sequenced in a study of blood T cell repertoires in COVID-19. TCRdb's copy holds only in-frame clones and misses some; the assay was immunoSEQ multiplex PCR. The sample yields 30,000 to 35,000 clones, nearly 90% seen once. The source material was peripheral blood. All receptors come from an elderly man with acute or convalescent COVID-19.

The genes are TRBV29-1 and TRBJ1-2; TRBD1 matches 10 bases. Germline V gives CDR1 SQVTM, CDR2 ANQGSEA. The length of the CDR3 is 16 residues. The V and J ends lost 4 bases and 1 base, in that order; junction bases with no gene match: 9. In DNA form, the CDR3 reads TGCAGCGTTGGTTCGACAGGGGGCAATCATAACTATGGCTACACCTTC. This gives the protein CSVGSTGGNHNYGYTF.

The genes are TRBV5-8 and TRBJ1-5, with D perhaps matching TRBD1 (5 bases). Germline lookup yields CDR1 SGHTS and CDR2 YDEGEE. The CDR3 runs 12 residues. V was trimmed by 10 bases and J by 7 bases, leaving 15 bases between them. Here the CDR3 DNA reads TGTGCCCGAACGGGGGACGGGCAGCCCCAGCATTTT. It codes for CARTGDGQPQHF.

V usage is TRBV11-2 and J usage is TRBJ2-7, with D possibly TRBD1 on 6 matching bases. Germline CDR1 and CDR2: SGHAT and FQNNGV. The CDR3 contains 12 residues. Trimming removed 1 base at V and 5 bases at J, with 6 bases between. As DNA, the CDR3 is TGTGCCAGCAGCTTAGGGGGGCACGAGCAGTACTTC. Its translation is CASSLGGHEQYF.

CDR3 DNA: TGTGCCAGCAGCTTGGCCCCATCGGAGGATGAAAAACTGTTTTTT. Protein sequence: CASSLAPSEDEKLFF. The chain carries TRBV5-5 and TRBJ1-4; no clear D. CDR1 and CDR2 from the germline V gene are SGHKS and YYEKEE (reference sequence). Trimming removed 0 bases at V and 6 bases at J, with 12 bases between. The CDR3 is made up of 15 amino acids.

The chain has TRBV6-4 and TRBJ2-6, with a weak D call TRBD2 (6 bases). CDR1 and CDR2 (germline): MRHNA, SNTAGT. The germline V and J ends were trimmed by 0 bases and 0 bases, with 12 bases remaining between them. This CDR3 spans 18 amino acids. Here the CDR3 DNA reads TGTGCCAGCAGTGACTCGACGGGAGCCTACTCTGGGGCCAACGTCCTGACTTTC. As protein: CASSDSTGAYSGANVLTF.

The genes are TRBV30 and TRBJ2-7; weak D call: TRBD2 (6 bases). The CDR3 has 14 amino acids. Looked up from germline, CDR1 is GTSNPN and CDR2 is SVGIG (reference sequence). V was clipped by 1 base and J by 3 bases, with 13 bases between them. The CDR3 protein is CAWSGRRAYYEQYF. The CDR3 DNA reads as TGTGCCTGGAGTGGAAGGAGGGCATACTACGAGCAGTACTTC.